This T cell receptor (beta chain) was sequenced during a study of blood T cell repertoires in COVID-19. In its sample, this clone was seen once. The authors' processing: Estimated nucleated cell counts came from reference gene primer amplification. This table comes from immunoSEQ multiplex PCR, and its TCRdb copy is limited to in-frame clones, with some not included. The DNA was the basis for D and trimming; V, J and clone size are from that table. The sample carries 250,000 or so clones, more than 75% recorded once. The TCR sequence derives from a woman aged 45-65 years who had recovered from COVID-19. Sequenced material: PBMCs or T cells enriched from blood (not recorded which).

The CDR3 protein is CASSFDGAGPGSLDEQYF. The CDR3 coding sequence is TGTGCCAGCAGTTTTGATGGGGCAGGGCCGGGTAGTTTGGACGAGCAGTACTTC. The rearrangement joins TRBV28 to TRBJ2-7; D possibly corresponds to TRBD1 (5 bases). CDR3 length: 18 amino acids. Germline CDR1 is MDHEN and CDR2 is SYDVKM. V gave up 3 bases and J gave up 5 bases, with 26 bases separating them. The variable domain in full, with the rest retrieved from reference TRBV28 and TRBJ2-7, is DVKVTQSSRYLVKRTGEKVFLECVQDMDHENMFWYRQDPGLGLRLIYFSYDVKMKEKGDIPEGYSVSREKKERFSLILESASTNQTSMYLCASSFDGAGPGSLDEQYFGPGTRLTVT.